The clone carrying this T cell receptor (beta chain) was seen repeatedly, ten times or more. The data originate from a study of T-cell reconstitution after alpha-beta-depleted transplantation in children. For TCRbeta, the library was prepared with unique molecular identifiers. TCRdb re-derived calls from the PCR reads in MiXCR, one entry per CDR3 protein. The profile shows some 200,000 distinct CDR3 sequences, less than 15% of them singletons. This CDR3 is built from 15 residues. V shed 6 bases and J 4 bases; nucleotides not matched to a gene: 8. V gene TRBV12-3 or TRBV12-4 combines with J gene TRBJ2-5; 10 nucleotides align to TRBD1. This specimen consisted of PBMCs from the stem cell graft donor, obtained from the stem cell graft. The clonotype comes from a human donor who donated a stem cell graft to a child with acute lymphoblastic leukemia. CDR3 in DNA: TGTGCCAGCAGCCCAAGCTGGGACAGGGGAGAGACCCAGTACTTC. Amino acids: CASSPSWDRGETQYF.